These 25 T cell receptor beta chains came from one sample sequenced in a study of T cell responses to AZD1222 COVID-19 vaccine. TCRdb's copy holds only in-frame clones and misses some; the assay was immunoSEQ multiplex PCR. The sample gives tens of thousands of clones, over 60% of which show up once; 25% to 30% is in the top ten. Sequencing used peripheral blood, obtained 28 days after the second dose of the MenACWY control vaccine. The receptors here all came from an adult who received the MenACWY meningococcal vaccine as a control.

This sequence joins TRBV30 and TRBJ1-5; TRBD1 is a possible D gene (6 bases). CDR3 size: 14 residues. Germline assignment: CDR1 GTSNPN and CDR2 SVGIG (reference sequence). V was pared by 3 bases and J by 5 bases, with 14 bases between. The CDR3 nucleotides read TGTGCCTGGAGAGGGCCCAACAGGGATCAGCCCCAGCATTTT. This gives the protein CAWRGPNRDQPQHF.

This clone was detected a few times. The rearrangement joins TRBV6-5 to TRBJ1-2; D is possibly TRBD1 (6 bases). The CDR3 consists of 14 residues. Germline CDR1 reads MNHEY; CDR2 reads SVGAGI. Trimming removed 5 bases from V and 6 bases from J, with 16 bases in between. The CDR3 DNA reads as TGTGCCAGCAGTCTACAGGGAGGGAGTAATGGCTACACCTTC. Encoded protein: CASSLQGGSNGYTF.

The rearrangement joins TRBV6-5 to TRBJ1-5, with D maybe TRBD1 (5 bases). Germline loops: CDR1 MNHEY, CDR2 SVGAGI. Trimming removed 6 bases from V and 6 bases from J, with 12 bases in between. CDR3 length: 13 residues. CDR3 DNA sequence: TGTGCCAGCAGCCCCGACAGAACTCAGCCCCAGCATTTT. Translating gives CASSPDRTQPQHF.

This chain links TRBV5-1 with TRBJ1-3; D not resolved. CDR1 and CDR2 from the germline V gene are SGHRS and YFSETQ. V shed 4 bases and J shed 1 base, with 15 bases lying between them. The CDR3 consists of 16 residues. The CDR3 bases are TGCGCCAGCAGCCTTGCGGGCCCGGCATCTGGAAACACCATATATTTT. It specifies CASSLAGPASGNTIYF. Full variable domain (rest looked up from reference TRBV5-1 and TRBJ1-3): KAGVTQTPRYLIKTRGQQVTLSCSPISGHRSVSWYQQTPGQGLQFLFEYFSETQRNKGNFPGRFSGRQFSNSRSEMNVSTLELGDSALYLCASSLAGPASGNTIYFGEGSWLTVV.

The chain couples TRBV3-1 (or the pseudogene TRBV3-2) to TRBJ2-5; D may be TRBD2 (6 bases). Germline V gene lookup returns CDR1 LGHDT and CDR2 YNNKEL (reference sequence). V was clipped by 1 base and J by 4 bases, with 13 bases between them. The CDR3 runs to 15 residues. This CDR3 is CASSQAGGDGETQYF. The CDR3 nucleotides read TGTGCCAGCAGCCAAGCGGGCGGGGACGGAGAGACCCAGTACTTC.

The rearrangement links TRBV28 to TRBJ2-3; TRBD1 agrees at 9 bases. The trim removed 3 bases at V and 6 bases at J, leaving 7 bases unmatched. Germline assignment: CDR1 MDHEN and CDR2 SYDVKM. The CDR3 contains 15 residues. CDR3 residues: CASSFLDRGFDTQYF. The CDR3 nucleotides read TGTGCCAGCAGTTTTTTGGACAGGGGCTTTGATACGCAGTATTTT.

The gene calls are TRBV21-1 and TRBJ1-1; the DNA was not compared with TRBD1, the D call given in the table. TRBV21-1 is a pseudogene. The length of the CDR3 is 13 residues. CDR3 amino acids: CASTSHLNTEAFF. The CDR3 DNA reads TGTGCCAGCACTTCACACCTGAACACTGAAGCTTTCTTT.

This sequence joins TRBV5-4 and TRBJ2-1; 7 positions agree with TRBD1. This CDR3 has 13 residues. V was pared by 1 base and J by 7 bases, with 2 bases of the junction left unmatched. Germline V gene sequence: CDR1 SGHNT, CDR2 YYREEE (reference sequence). DNA for the CDR3: TGTGCCAGCAGCTTGCCACAGGGGAATGAGCAGTTCTTC. The encoded protein is CASSLPQGNEQFF.

The sample holds a few counts of this clone. The gene calls are TRBV10-2 and TRBJ1-3; D uncertain. V was shortened by 2 bases and J by 0 bases, with 11 bases between the two germline ends. The CDR3 spans 16 residues. Germline V gene lookup returns CDR1 WSHSY and CDR2 SAAADI. The CDR3 is CASSEEGPSSGNTIYF. The CDR3 nucleotides are TGCGCCAGCAGTGAGGAAGGACCGAGCTCTGGAAACACCATATATTTT.

As for this clone: Other DNA sequences in the same sample also yield this CDR3. The rearrangement links TRBV30 to TRBJ1-6; TRBD1 matches at 10 bases. CDR1 and CDR2 (germline): GTSNPN, SVGIG (reference sequence). V dropped 3 bases and J dropped 6; count of bases not matched to a gene: 2. CDR3 length: 14 residues. CDR3 in amino acids: CAWSRDRGNSPLHF. CDR3 DNA sequence: TGTGCCTGGAGCCGGGACAGGGGTAATTCACCCCTCCACTTT.

This rearrangement joins TRBV30 to TRBJ2-3; 8 positions agree with TRBD2. The CDR3 is made up of 16 amino acids. Looked up from germline, CDR1 is GTSNPN and CDR2 is SVGIG (reference sequence). J lost 5 bases, V lost 6 bases, and 16 bases had no gene match. The CDR3 sequence: CACLRGRTSNGDTQYF. In DNA, the CDR3 is TGTGCCTGCCTAAGGGGACGGACTAGCAACGGAGATACGCAGTATTTT.

The chain couples TRBV6-1 to TRBJ1-1; 7 bases align to TRBD1. Trimming cost V 0 bases and J 8 bases; bases outside gene matches: 0. CDR3 length equals 12 residues. Germline CDR1 reads MNHNS; CDR2 reads SASEGT. Written as DNA, the CDR3 is TGTGCCAGCAGTGAAGCGGACAGGGAAGCTTTCTTT. Protein: CASSEADREAFF.

J is TRBJ1-2 and V is TRBV2; the D gene is possibly TRBD1 (6 bases). The CDR3 spans 14 residues. V was clipped by 7 bases and J by 1 base, with 13 bases between them. Germline V gene sequence: CDR1 SNHLY, CDR2 FYNNEI. The CDR3, as DNA: TGTGCCAGCAACATGCAGGGACATAACTATGGCTACACCTTC. Protein product: CASNMQGHNYGYTF.

The rearrangement joins TRBV15 to TRBJ1-1; maybe TRBD1 (5 bases). Germline CDR1 is LNHNV and CDR2 is YYDKDF (reference sequence). CDR3 length: 14 amino acids. Deletions cut 0 bases from V and 7 bases from J, with 12 bases between. The CDR3 DNA sequence: TGTGCCACCAGCAGAGATGGTGGGGCCCGTGAAGCTTTCTTT. Protein product: CATSRDGGAREAFF. Complete variable domain (other parts from reference TRBV15 and TRBJ1-1): DAMVIQNPRYQVTQFGKPVTLSCSQTLNHNVMYWYQQKSSQAPKLLFHYYDKDFNNEADTPDNFQSRRPNTSFCFLDIRSPGLGDTAMYLCATSRDGGAREAFFGQGTRLTVV.

The chain joins TRBV7-2 to TRBJ2-3; no clear D. This CDR3 is 15 amino acids long. The germline gives CDR1 SGHTA, CDR2 FQGNSA. V was trimmed by 2 bases and J by 0 bases, leaving 9 bases between them. The CDR3, as DNA: TGTGCCAGCAGCTTAAAGTCTTTTAGCACAGATACGCAGTATTTT. This codes for CASSLKSFSTDTQYF.

This clone was seen repeatedly, ten times or more. V is TRBV4-3 and J is TRBJ2-3; maybe TRBD2 (5 bases). Germline CDR1 is LGHNA and CDR2 is YSLEER. V was clipped by 0 bases and J by 2 bases, with 6 bases between them. The CDR3 extends over 14 amino acids. The DNA for the CDR3 is TGCGCCAGCAGCCAAGAGCTAGCCACAGATACGCAGTATTTT. As protein: CASSQELATDTQYF.

The rearrangement joins TRBV6-5 to TRBJ1-1; 7 bases align to TRBD1. CDR3 length: 14 amino acids. CDR1 and CDR2 (germline): MNHEY, SVGAGI. V lost 7 bases and J lost 4; bases outside the gene matches: 9. The chain's CDR3 is CASTRDRRGTEAFF. The CDR3 bases are TGTGCCAGCACGCGGGACAGACGGGGCACTGAAGCTTTCTTT.

The chain links TRBV3-1 (or the pseudogene TRBV3-2) to TRBJ1-1, with 9 bases aligning to TRBD1. Germline V gene lookup returns CDR1 LGHDT and CDR2 YNNKEL (reference sequence). Trimming took 2 bases from V and 5 from J; bases not matched to a gene: 3. The CDR3 consists of 14 residues. DNA for the CDR3: TGTGCCAGCAGCCAACTTGGGACAGGGACTGAAGCTTTCTTT. Protein: CASSQLGTGTEAFF.

The chain is built from TRBV6-2 or TRBV6-3 and TRBJ1-2; 8 bases are shared with TRBD1. Trimming removed 6 bases from V and 6 bases from J; junction bases left unmatched: 6. The CDR3 has 13 amino acids. CDR1 and CDR2 from the germline V gene are MNHEY and SVGEGT. For the CDR3, the DNA is TGTGCCAGCAGCCTGGACAGGGATGATGGCTACACCTTC. This codes for CASSLDRDDGYTF.

This sequence joins TRBV12-3 or TRBV12-4 and TRBJ2-5, with D unresolved. CDR3 length: 13 amino acids. Deletions cut 1 base from V and 2 bases from J, with 5 bases between. As DNA, the CDR3 is TGTGCCAGCAGTTTAGGGGAACAAGAGACCCAGTACTTC. This sequence encodes CASSLGEQETQYF.

J is TRBJ2-5 and V is TRBV7-6; TRBD2 matches at 9 bases. The CDR3 is made up of 16 amino acids. The V gene end was trimmed by 1 base and the J gene end by 4 bases; junction bases not matched to a gene: 7. CDR1 and CDR2 from the germline V gene are SGHVS and FNYEAQ. The CDR3 DNA reads TGTGCCAGCAGCTTAGTTGGAGCGGGGGGCGCAGAGACCCAGTACTTC. It codes for CASSLVGAGGAETQYF.

V usage is TRBV2 and J usage is TRBJ1-4; D might be TRBD1 (5 bases). CDR3 size: 14 residues. Germline V lookup: CDR1 SNHLY, CDR2 FYNNEI. The V gene lost 6 bases and the J gene lost 4 bases, with 12 bases spanning the gap. CDR3 sequence reads: CASSPGGSNEKLFF. The CDR3 region has the DNA TGTGCCAGCAGCCCGGGGGGAAGTAATGAAAAACTGTTTTTT.

This clone appeared a few times. The CDR3 sequence is CASSLGSGVLETQYF. The CDR3 region has the DNA TGTGCCAGCAGCTTGGGTAGCGGGGTATTGGAGACCCAGTACTTC. The genes are TRBV5-6 and TRBJ2-5, with 8 nucleotides matching TRBD2. The germline V gene has CDR1 SGHDT and CDR2 YYEEEE. Trimming took 0 bases from V and 5 from J; bases not matched to a gene: 6. The CDR3 runs 15 residues.

This chain joins TRBV6-5 and TRBJ1-4, with TRBD1 as a possible D gene (5 bases). This CDR3 contains 13 residues. Per germline, CDR1 MNHEY and CDR2 SVGAGI. The germline V and J ends were trimmed by 6 bases and 5 bases, with 10 bases remaining between them. This chain's CDR3 is CASSGHLNEKLFF. In DNA form, the CDR3 reads TGTGCCAGCAGCGGACACTTAAATGAAAAACTGTTTTTT.

The rearrangement joins TRBV7-9 to TRBJ1-1; D call uncertain. V lost 1 base to trimming and J lost 1 base, with 10 bases between them. Germline-derived CDR1 and CDR2 are SEHNR and FQNEAQ (reference sequence). The CDR3 is 15 amino acids. CDR3 coding DNA: TGTGCCAGCAGCTTAGTAGCTGGTCCGAACACTGAAGCTTTCTTT. It translates to CASSLVAGPNTEAFF.